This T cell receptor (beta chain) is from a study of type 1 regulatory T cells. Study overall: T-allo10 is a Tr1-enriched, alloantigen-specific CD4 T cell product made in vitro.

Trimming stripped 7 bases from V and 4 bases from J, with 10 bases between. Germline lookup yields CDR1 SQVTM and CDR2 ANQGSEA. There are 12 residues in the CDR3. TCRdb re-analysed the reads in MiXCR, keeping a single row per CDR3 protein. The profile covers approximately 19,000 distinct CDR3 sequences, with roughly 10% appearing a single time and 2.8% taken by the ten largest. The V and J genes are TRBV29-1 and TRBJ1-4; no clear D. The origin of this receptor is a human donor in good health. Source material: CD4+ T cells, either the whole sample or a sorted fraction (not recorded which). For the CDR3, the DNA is TGCAGCGGGGGAGGCAGTAATGAAAAACTGTTTTTT. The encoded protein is CSGGGSNEKLFF.